The 23 T cell receptor beta chains listed next were all sequenced from one sample in a study of HIV-infected patients and healthy controls. cDNA was made from roughly 500 ng RNA using alpha and beta constant primers. Separate chain-specific third strand synthesis with multiplexing indices produced the alpha and beta libraries. TCRdb reanalysed the 5' RACE reads using MiXCR and keeps one entry per CDR3 protein. The repertoire includes 8,500 to 9,000 distinct CDR3 sequences, 8% to 9.5% of them detected once, and about 10% sits in the top ten. Antiretroviral therapy had run roughly three months, about 14 weeks, before follow-up blood collection. Whole blood was used without fractionation, so all unsorted peripheral T cells were included. Sequenced material: blood, taken during antiretroviral therapy. All receptors come from an adult with HIV infection.

This clonotype was seen a handful of times. The chain joins TRBV6-1 to TRBJ1-2, with D possibly being TRBD1 (5 bases). This CDR3 region has 14 residues. Per germline, CDR1 MNHNS and CDR2 SASEGT. V lost 2 bases and J lost 4, with 11 bases in between. In DNA, the CDR3 is TGTGCCAGCAGTGAATATGGGACCCTCTATGGCTACACCTTC. Its translation: CASSEYGTLYGYTF.

The sample holds many counts of this clonotype. The gene calls are TRBV11-2 and TRBJ2-1; D possibly corresponds to TRBD1 (6 bases). CDR3 length: 16 amino acids. Between the trimmed V and J ends, which lost 5 bases and 7 bases, there was a span of 21 bases. The germline V gene has CDR1 SGHAT and CDR2 FQNNGV. The CDR3 loop reads CASSINGQFMRNEQFF. The CDR3, as DNA: TGTGCCAGCAGCATAAATGGACAGTTTATGAGGAATGAGCAGTTCTTC.

This clonotype showed up many times. V gene TRBV12-3 or TRBV12-4 combines with J gene TRBJ1-5; tentatively, D is TRBD1 (5 bases). This CDR3 has 16 amino acids. Trimming stripped 5 bases from V and 4 bases from J, with 18 bases between. The CDR3 nucleotides read TGTGCCAGCAGTCCAAAACCGGGGGTAGGGAATCAGCCCCAGCATTTT. This codes for CASSPKPGVGNQPQHF.

This rearrangement joins TRBV28 to TRBJ2-1, with 9 bases fitting TRBD1. CDR1 is MDHEN and CDR2 is SYDVKM in the germline V gene. The CDR3 is 18 residues long. V shed 3 bases and J 8 bases; nucleotides not matched to a gene: 17. This CDR3 reads CASSLAGTGHGRWDEQFF. For the CDR3, the DNA is TGTGCCAGCAGTTTGGCCGGGACAGGGCACGGGAGGTGGGATGAGCAGTTCTTC.

This clonotype is deemed medium-sized (0.01 to 0.1%). This chain uses TRBV7-2 with TRBJ2-1, with D perhaps TRBD2 (5 bases). The CDR3 has 16 amino acids. In germline, CDR1 is SGHTA, CDR2 FQGNSA. The ends were cut back, 1 base at V and 0 bases at J, with 10 bases in the middle. The CDR3 protein is CASSLGPGTSYNEQFF. CDR3 nucleotide sequence: TGTGCCAGCAGCTTAGGGCCGGGAACCTCCTACAATGAGCAGTTCTTC.

This clonotype is medium-sized (0.01 to 0.1%) in the sample. V usage is TRBV20-1 and J usage is TRBJ2-5; 8 nucleotides align to TRBD1. Per germline, CDR1 DFQATT and CDR2 SNEGSKA (reference sequence). The CDR3 contains 12 residues. V shed 5 bases and J 2 bases; nucleotides not matched to a gene: 1. The CDR3 here is CSARTGQETQYF. CDR3 coding DNA: TGCAGTGCTCGGACAGGGCAAGAGACCCAGTACTTC.

This clonotype was seen ten or more times. The chain combines TRBV5-1 with TRBJ2-5; D possibly uses TRBD1 or TRBD2 (5 bases each). The CDR3 is 16 amino acids. The germline V gene has CDR1 SGHRS and CDR2 YFSETQ. Trimming took 3 bases from V and 5 from J, leaving 20 bases between them. DNA of the CDR3: TGCGCCAGCAGCTCCCAAAAGACATCGGGGCAGGAGACCCAGTACTTC. Translated: CASSSQKTSGQETQYF.

This clonotype qualifies as medium-sized. The chain combines TRBV2 with TRBJ2-1, with 8 nucleotides matching TRBD2. The V and J ends lost 6 bases and 11 bases, in that order; junction bases with no gene match: 12. The CDR3 is 14 amino acids. The germline V gene encodes CDR1 SNHLY and CDR2 FYNNEI. CDR3 coding DNA: TGTGCCAGCAGGGGGGGAGGGACTAGGATCCAGCAGTTCTTC. Residues: CASRGGGTRIQQFF.

V usage is TRBV3-1 and J usage is TRBJ2-2, with 12 bases lining up with TRBD1. Germline assignment: CDR1 LGHDT and CDR2 YNNKEL (reference sequence). The CDR3 is 16 amino acids. V gave up 1 base and J gave up 9 bases; unmatched junction bases: 6. CDR3 DNA sequence: TGTGCCAGCAGCCAAGTGGGACAGGGGGCTTCCAGGGAGCTGTTTTTT. This translates into CASSQVGQGASRELFF.

By frequency in the sample, this clonotype is medium-sized. The J gene is TRBJ2-7, the V gene TRBV5-1, with D possibly being TRBD1 (7 bases). Trimming left V 4 bases short and J 3 bases short, with 17 bases between. In germline, CDR1 is SGHRS, CDR2 YFSETQ. The CDR3 sequence is 15 residues long. The CDR3 sequence is CASSPGPGGGYEQYF. In DNA, the CDR3 is TGCGCCAGCAGCCCGGGACCAGGGGGAGGCTACGAGCAGTACTTC.

This clonotype is medium-sized within its sample. The chain combines TRBV6-5 with TRBJ2-1; TRBD1 matches 7 bases. CDR3 length: 12 residues. The germline V gene encodes CDR1 MNHEY and CDR2 SVGAGI. V shed 10 bases, J shed 4 bases, and the junction held 4 bases outside the gene matches. The CDR3 DNA follows: TGTGCCACGACGACAGGGTACAATGAGCAGTTCTTC. Translating gives CATTTGYNEQFF.

Within the sample, this clonotype is medium-sized. The chain combines TRBV7-2 with TRBJ1-2; D gene uncertain. Trimming pared 0 bases from V and 2 bases from J, leaving 7 bases between. The CDR3 has 14 residues. Germline lookup yields CDR1 SGHTA and CDR2 FQGNSA. DNA of the CDR3: TGTGCCAGCAGCTTAGCTGGTAGCAACTATGGCTACACCTTC. It yields the protein CASSLAGSNYGYTF. Supplemented by reference TRBV7-2 and TRBJ1-2, the full variable domain reads GAGVSQSPSNKVTEKGKDVELRCDPISGHTALYWYRQSLGQGLEFLIYFQGNSAPDKSGLPSDRFSAERTGGSVSTLTIQRTQQEDSAVYLCASSLAGSNYGYTFGSGTRLTVV.

This clonotype was observed many times. The chain uses TRBV7-2 and TRBJ2-3, with a weak D call TRBD2 (6 bases). V shed 2 bases and J shed 2 bases, with 14 bases lying between them. Per the germline V gene, CDR1 is SGHTA and CDR2 is FQGNSA. The length of the CDR3 is 16 residues. The CDR3 here is CASSLSPGDFTDTQYF. CDR3 nucleotide sequence: TGTGCCAGCAGCTTATCCCCGGGAGACTTCACAGATACGCAGTATTTT. Drawing the rest from reference TRBV7-2 and TRBJ2-3, the complete variable domain is GAGVSQSPSNKVTEKGKDVELRCDPISGHTALYWYRQSLGQGLEFLIYFQGNSAPDKSGLPSDRFSAERTGGSVSTLTIQRTQQEDSAVYLCASSLSPGDFTDTQYFGPGTRLTVL.

This clonotype has more than one count but fewer than ten. This chain uses TRBV28 with TRBJ2-1, with D maybe TRBD2 (5 bases). Between the trimmed V and J ends, which lost 5 bases and 10 bases, there was a span of 18 bases. This CDR3 region has 14 residues. CDR1 is MDHEN and CDR2 is SYDVKM in the germline V gene. In DNA form, the CDR3 reads TGTGCCAGCAGTCACCGACTGGGAGCCCCGGAGCAGTTCTTC. Protein sequence: CASSHRLGAPEQFF.

This clonotype has only a few counts. This rearrangement joins TRBV12-3 or TRBV12-4 to TRBJ2-3; no reliable D call. There are 12 residues in the CDR3. Trimming took 5 bases from V and 2 from J, leaving 5 bases between them. The CDR3 protein is CASSRLTDTQYF. The CDR3 DNA is TGTGCCAGCAGTCGACTCACAGATACGCAGTATTTT.

As regards this clonotype: This may be a read error, as it is one base from a much larger clone. The chain is built from TRBV23-1 and TRBJ1-1; D gene unclear. TRBV23-1 is treated as an ORF (open reading frame) with a function not yet certain. The CDR3 is 15 residues long. Trimming took 3 bases from V and 4 from J, leaving 15 bases between them. This CDR3 is CASSHWFMRATEAFF. The CDR3 DNA follows: TGCGCCAGCAGTCACTGGTTTATGCGGGCCACTGAAGCTTTCTTT.

This clonotype came up many times. The chain joins TRBV11-2 to TRBJ2-5; TRBD2 agrees at 8 bases. Germline CDR1 SGHAT, CDR2 FQNNGV. V lost 1 base to trimming and J lost 5 bases; unmatched junction nucleotides: 0. The CDR3 covers 13 residues. The CDR3 loop reads CASSLAGGETQYF. The CDR3 nucleotides read TGTGCCAGCAGCTTAGCGGGGGGGGAGACCCAGTACTTC.

Judged by abundance, this clonotype is medium-sized. The rearrangement uses TRBV29-1 and TRBJ2-1; D is possibly TRBD2 (6 bases). The V end was cut by 4 bases, the J end by 9 bases, with 10 bases between. The CDR3 runs 11 residues. Looked up from germline, CDR1 is SQVTM and CDR2 is ANQGSEA. This CDR3 reads CSVGRAGEQFF. In nucleotides, the CDR3 is TGCAGCGTTGGGAGGGCCGGTGAGCAGTTCTTC.

The chain links TRBV20-1 to TRBJ2-3, with TRBD2 matching 10 bases. Germline CDR1 reads DFQATT; CDR2 reads SNEGSKA (reference sequence). The CDR3 spans 15 residues. J was trimmed by 6 bases and V by 0 bases; bases with no gene match: 6. This chain's CDR3 is CSARDYLAGEDTQYF. The CDR3 nucleotides are TGCAGTGCTAGAGATTATCTAGCGGGAGAGGATACGCAGTATTTT.

This clonotype has a handful of counts. This rearrangement joins TRBV7-2 to TRBJ1-5, with TRBD1 as a possible D gene (5 bases). The V and J ends lost 1 base and 4 bases respectively, with 11 bases between them. CDR1 and CDR2 (germline): SGHTA, FQGNSA. This CDR3 has 15 residues. CDR3 region: CASSLVPDSNQPQHF. CDR3 bases: TGTGCCAGCAGCTTAGTTCCAGACAGTAATCAGCCCCAGCATTTT.

The chain combines TRBV29-1 with TRBJ2-7; TRBD2 is a possible D gene (7 bases). The CDR3 contains 13 residues. From germline, CDR1 is SQVTM and CDR2 ANQGSEA. V shed 7 bases and J shed 4 bases, with 17 bases lying between them. Written as DNA, the CDR3 is TGCAGCGGGGGGTCAGGGAGGGGGTACGAGCAGTACTTC. Amino acids: CSGGSGRGYEQYF.

This clonotype was found a few times. The chain carries TRBV19 and TRBJ1-1, with no clear D. In germline, CDR1 is LNHDA, CDR2 SQIVND (reference sequence). The CDR3 is made up of 14 amino acids. Trimming cost V 1 base and J 2 bases, with 8 bases left between them. DNA of the CDR3: TGTGCCAGTAGTATAGTCCCAGGAAACACTGAAGCTTTCTTT. Amino acid sequence: CASSIVPGNTEAFF.

This clonotype was observed at least ten times. The chain has TRBV27 and TRBJ2-7; 8 bases are a match to TRBD2. V lost 4 bases to trimming and J lost 2 bases; unmatched junction nucleotides: 4. The CDR3 is 14 amino acids. Germline loops: CDR1 MNHEY, CDR2 SMNVEV (reference sequence). The DNA for the CDR3 is TGTGCCAGCAGTTCTGGACTAGCAGCCTACGAGCAGTACTTC. Its protein product is CASSSGLAAYEQYF.